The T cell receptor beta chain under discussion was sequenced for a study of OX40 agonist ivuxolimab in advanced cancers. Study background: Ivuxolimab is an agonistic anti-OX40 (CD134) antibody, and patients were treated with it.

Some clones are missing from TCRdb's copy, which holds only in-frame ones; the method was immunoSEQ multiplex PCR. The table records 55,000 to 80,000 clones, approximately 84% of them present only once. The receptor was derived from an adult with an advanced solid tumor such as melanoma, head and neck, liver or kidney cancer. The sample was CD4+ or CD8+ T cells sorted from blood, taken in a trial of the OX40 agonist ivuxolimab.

The CDR3 loop is CASSPLAGQGDTQYF. CDR3 bases: TGTGCCAGCAGCCCCTTAGCGGGGCAAGGGGATACGCAGTATTTT. The chain recombines TRBV4-2 with TRBJ2-3, with 8 bases matching TRBD2. The CDR3 spans 15 residues. V shed 4 bases and J 6 bases; nucleotides not matched to a gene: 9. Germline V lookup: CDR1 LGHNA, CDR2 YNFKEQ.